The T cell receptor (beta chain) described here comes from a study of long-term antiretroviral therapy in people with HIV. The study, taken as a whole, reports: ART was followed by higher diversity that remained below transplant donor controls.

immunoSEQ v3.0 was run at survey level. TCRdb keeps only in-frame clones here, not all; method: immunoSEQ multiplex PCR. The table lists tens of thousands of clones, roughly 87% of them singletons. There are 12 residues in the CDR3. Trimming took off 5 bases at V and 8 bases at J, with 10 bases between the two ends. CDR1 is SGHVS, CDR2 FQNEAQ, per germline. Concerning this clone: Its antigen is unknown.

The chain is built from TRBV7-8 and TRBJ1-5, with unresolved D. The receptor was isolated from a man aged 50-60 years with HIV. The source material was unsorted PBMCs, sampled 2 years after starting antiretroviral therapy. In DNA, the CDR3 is TGTGCCAGCAGCCCCCAGGCGGAGCCCCAGCATTTT. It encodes CASSPQAEPQHF.